The next 2 T cell receptor beta chains were all read from a single sample in a study of high-grade serous ovarian cancer treatment subgroups. Tumor samples were taken before definitive surgery or chemotherapy. TCRdb's table, derived via immunoSEQ multiplex PCR, lists solely in-frame clones and lacks some. The data show roughly 20,000 clones, with approximately 77% seen just once and around 6.4% held by the top ten. Sequenced input: tumor tissue. These TCRs come from a human donor with high-grade serous ovarian cancer.

J is TRBJ2-1 and V is TRBV7-9; 13 nucleotides line up with TRBD2. The CDR3 sequence is 15 residues long. CDR1 is SEHNR, CDR2 FQNEAQ, per germline (reference sequence). V was clipped by 6 bases and J by 5 bases; unmatched bases: 4. CDR3 nucleotides: TGTGCCAGCAGTTTTGGACTAGCGGGGGACAATGAGCAGTTCTTC. Residues: CASSFGLAGDNEQFF.

The gene calls are TRBV19 and TRBJ2-2; 12 bases line up with TRBD2. This CDR3 spans 19 amino acids. CDR1 is LNHDA, CDR2 SQIVND, per germline (reference sequence). Losses at the gene ends were 2 bases for V and 5 bases for J; bases not matched to a gene: 12. CDR3 sequence reads: CASSIQLAGLAGNTGELFF. The CDR3 DNA sequence: TGTGCCAGTAGTATACAGTTGGCCGGACTAGCGGGAAATACCGGGGAGCTGTTTTTT.